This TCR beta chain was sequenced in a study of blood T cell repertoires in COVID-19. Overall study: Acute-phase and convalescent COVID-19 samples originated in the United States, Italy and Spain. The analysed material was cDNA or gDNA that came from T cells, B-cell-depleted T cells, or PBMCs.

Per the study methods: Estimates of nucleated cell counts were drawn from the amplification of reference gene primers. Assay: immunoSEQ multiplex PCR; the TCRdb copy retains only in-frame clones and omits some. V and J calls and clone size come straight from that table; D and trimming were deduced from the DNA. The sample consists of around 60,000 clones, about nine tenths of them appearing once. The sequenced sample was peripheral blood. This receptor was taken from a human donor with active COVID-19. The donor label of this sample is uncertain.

The CDR3 coding sequence is TGCAGCGTTGCACAGTCTAACTATGGCTACACCTTC. Translation: CSVAQSNYGYTF. V and J are TRBV29-1 and TRBJ1-2; D is unclear. In germline, CDR1 is SQVTM, CDR2 ANQGSEA. Deletions cut 4 bases from V and 0 bases from J, with 6 bases between. The CDR3 consists of 12 residues. The whole variable domain, remainder taken from reference TRBV29-1 and TRBJ1-2, is SAVISQKPSRDICQRGTSLTIQCQVDSQVTMMFWYRQQPGQSLTLIATANQGSEATYESGFVIDKFPISRPNLTFSTLTVSNMSPEDSSIYLCSVAQSNYGYTFGSGTRLTVV.